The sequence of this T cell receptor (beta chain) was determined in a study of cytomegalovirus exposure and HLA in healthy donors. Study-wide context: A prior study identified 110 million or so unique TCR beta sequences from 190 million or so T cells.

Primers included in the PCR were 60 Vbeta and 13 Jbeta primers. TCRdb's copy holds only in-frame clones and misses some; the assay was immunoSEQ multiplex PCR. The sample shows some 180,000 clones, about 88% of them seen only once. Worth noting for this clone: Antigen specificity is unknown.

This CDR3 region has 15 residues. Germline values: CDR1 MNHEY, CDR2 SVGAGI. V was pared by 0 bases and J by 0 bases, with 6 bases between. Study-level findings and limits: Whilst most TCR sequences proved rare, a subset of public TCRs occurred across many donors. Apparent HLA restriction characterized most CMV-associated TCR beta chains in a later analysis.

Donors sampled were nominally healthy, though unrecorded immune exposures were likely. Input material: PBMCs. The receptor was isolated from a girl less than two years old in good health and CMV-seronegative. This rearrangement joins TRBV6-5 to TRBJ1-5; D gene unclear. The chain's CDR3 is CASSYSGHSNQPQHF. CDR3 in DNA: TGTGCCAGCAGTTACTCGGGCCATAGCAATCAGCCCCAGCATTTT.